What follows is one TCR beta chain and its context. Assay: immunoSEQ multiplex PCR; the TCRdb copy retains only in-frame clones and omits some. This sample carries 250,000 to 300,000 clones, approximately 86% of them seen once, and the ten largest clones take about 1%. The data derive from a study of cytomegalovirus exposure and HLA in healthy donors. This TCR derives from a young woman in good health and CMV-seronegative. The sample consisted of PBMCs.

The CDR3 loop is CASSAGTGGANTGELFF. CDR3 bases: TGTGCCAGCAGCGCCGGGACAGGGGGCGCGAACACCGGGGAGCTGTTTTTT. V is TRBV11-2 and J is TRBJ2-2; 12 positions agree with TRBD1. Unmatched junction bases numbered 4, after V lost 5 bases and J lost 0 bases. CDR3 size: 17 residues. CDR1 is SGHAT, CDR2 FQNNGV, per germline.